Below are 15 T cell receptor beta chains sequenced from a single sample in a study of early T cells in non-severe SARS-CoV-2 infection. Via MiXCR, TCRdb re-called the 5' RACE reads, giving one row per CDR3 protein. The sample shows under 70,000 distinct CDR3 sequences, around 8% of them seen only once. Sequenced material: whole blood, taken at baseline. These receptors all stem from an adult who was a healthcare worker with PCR-confirmed SARS-CoV-2 infection or an uninfected control (not recorded which).

The chain employs TRBV7-9 and TRBJ2-7, with a possible D match to TRBD2 (6 bases). CDR3 length equals 14 residues. V was trimmed by 5 bases and J by 7 bases, leaving 18 bases between them. Germline V gives CDR1 SEHNR, CDR2 FQNEAQ (reference sequence). The CDR3 here is CASSRNSRGREQYF. CDR3 DNA sequence: TGTGCCAGCAGCCGGAACTCGAGAGGGAGGGAGCAGTACTTC.

This clonotype was observed many times. The chain links TRBV28 to TRBJ2-1, with D unclear. Looked up from germline, CDR1 is MDHEN and CDR2 is SYDVKM. Trimming cost V 10 bases and J 0 bases, with 16 bases left between them. The CDR3 contains 15 residues. CDR3: CATIRTESSYNEQFF. CDR3 coding DNA: TGTGCCACTATTAGGACGGAGAGCTCCTACAATGAGCAGTTCTTC.

The sample holds many counts of this clonotype. CDR3 sequence reads: CASSLRDEQPQHF. For the CDR3, the DNA is TGTGCCAGCAGCCTCCGAGACGAGCAGCCCCAGCATTTT. The chain recombines TRBV5-5 with TRBJ1-5; no reliable D call. The CDR3 loop spans 13 amino acids. Germline CDR1 reads SGHKS; CDR2 reads YYEKEE (reference sequence). Trimming removed 4 bases at V and 7 bases at J, with 12 bases between.

This clonotype was counted only a few times. This chain joins TRBV20-1 and TRBJ1-6; D unclear. This CDR3 has 13 amino acids. Per the germline V gene, CDR1 is DFQATT and CDR2 is SNEGSKA (reference sequence). V lost 4 bases, J lost 10 bases, and 14 bases lay in between. This CDR3 reads CSAIREPGSPLHF. CDR3 nucleotide sequence: TGCAGTGCTATTCGCGAACCCGGCTCACCCCTCCACTTT.

This rearrangement joins TRBV6-2 or TRBV6-3 to TRBJ2-3; unclear D gene. The germline V gene encodes CDR1 MNHEY and CDR2 SVGEGT. This CDR3 has 12 residues. Trimming stripped 5 bases from V and 4 bases from J, with 7 bases between. The CDR3 loop reads CASSTAADTQYF. CDR3 coding DNA: TGTGCCAGCAGTACGGCTGCAGATACGCAGTATTTT.

This clonotype was counted ten times or more. CDR3 amino acids: CASSFGGVRWTGDDSNQPQHF. In DNA, the CDR3 is TGTGCCAGCAGCTTTGGGGGTGTCCGATGGACAGGGGACGATAGCAATCAGCCCCAGCATTTT. V gene TRBV28 combines with J gene TRBJ1-5, with 9 bases identical to TRBD1. Germline V gives CDR1 MDHEN, CDR2 SYDVKM. The V and J ends lost 6 bases and 0 bases, in that order; junction bases with no gene match: 21. This CDR3 has 21 amino acids.

The chain employs TRBV27 and TRBJ2-2; 11 nucleotides line up with TRBD2. Germline CDR1 and CDR2: MNHEY and SMNVEV (reference sequence). The CDR3 loop spans 17 amino acids. Losses at the gene ends were 5 bases for V and 0 bases for J; bases not matched to a gene: 5. This CDR3 reads CASSITGLAANTGELFF. Here the CDR3 DNA reads TGTGCCAGCAGTATCACGGGACTAGCGGCGAACACCGGGGAGCTGTTTTTT.

This clonotype has a handful of counts. This sequence joins TRBV7-2 and TRBJ1-4; tentative D call: TRBD1 (5 bases). Germline CDR1 and CDR2: SGHTA and FQGNSA. V gave up 1 base and J gave up 8 bases, with 17 bases separating them. The CDR3 is made up of 16 amino acids. CDR3 in amino acids: CASSLDGGEAREKLFF. For the CDR3, the DNA is TGTGCCAGCAGCTTAGACGGGGGAGAAGCGAGAGAAAAACTGTTTTTT.

This clonotype has at least ten counts. V gene TRBV7-6 combines with J gene TRBJ2-3; possibly TRBD2 for D (5 bases). Trimming removed 6 bases from V and 2 bases from J, with 15 bases in between. This CDR3 is 15 amino acids long. Germline assignment: CDR1 SGHVS and CDR2 FNYEAQ. The CDR3 sequence: CASSTNGVFTDTQYF. The CDR3 coding sequence is TGTGCCAGCAGTACTAACGGGGTTTTCACAGATACGCAGTATTTT.

The chain has TRBV6-1 and TRBJ2-7, with D perhaps TRBD1 or TRBD2 (5 bases each). Trimming shortened V by 4 bases and J by 4 bases, and 23 bases separated the two germline ends. The CDR3 has 17 residues. Per germline, CDR1 MNHNS and CDR2 SASEGT. The CDR3 nucleotides read TGTGCCAGCAGTGTTGCGCCCGCGAGGGGATCTGTGTACGAGCAGTACTTC. It translates to CASSVAPARGSVYEQYF.

This clonotype showed up many times. The J gene is TRBJ2-3, the V gene TRBV6-5; possibly TRBD1 or TRBD2 for D (5 bases each). Deletions cut 5 bases from V and 3 bases from J, with 15 bases between. Looked up from germline, CDR1 is MNHEY and CDR2 is SVGAGI. This CDR3 comprises 15 residues. The CDR3 nucleotides are TGTGCCAGCAGTAGGGACCTAACCGGGACAGATACGCAGTATTTT. This codes for CASSRDLTGTDTQYF.

V is TRBV2 and J is TRBJ2-5; no firm D call. CDR3 length: 11 residues. CDR1 and CDR2 from the germline V gene are SNHLY and FYNNEI. Between the trimmed V and J ends, which lost 3 bases and 13 bases, there was a span of 12 bases. This CDR3 is CASSEKVPGYF. The CDR3 DNA is TGTGCCAGCAGTGAGAAGGTACCGGGGTACTTC.

In its sample, this clonotype was seen many times. The V call is TRBV4-1, the J call TRBJ2-7, with 12 nucleotides matching TRBD2. Germline assignment: CDR1 MGHRA and CDR2 YSYEKL. The CDR3 loop spans 15 amino acids. After removal of 4 bases from V and 3 bases from J, the junction contained 4 bases not matched to a gene. CDR3 amino acids: CASSPRTSGIYEQYF. The CDR3 nucleotides are TGCGCCAGCAGCCCCCGGACTAGCGGGATCTACGAGCAGTACTTC.

This chain links TRBV4-2 with TRBJ2-7; tentative D call: TRBD2 (6 bases). CDR3 length equals 17 residues. CDR1 is LGHNA, CDR2 YNFKEQ, per germline. Trimming took 4 bases from V and 0 from J, leaving 19 bases between them. CDR3 sequence: CASSPQISGEASYEQYF. In nucleotides, the CDR3 is TGTGCCAGCAGCCCCCAGATCTCGGGGGAGGCCTCCTACGAGCAGTACTTC.

CDR3 bases: TGTGCCAGCAGGGACAACCTGAACACTGAAGCTTTCTTT. It specifies CASRDNLNTEAFF. V gene TRBV6-1 combines with J gene TRBJ1-1, with a tentative D call TRBD1 (5 bases). Germline V lookup: CDR1 MNHNS, CDR2 SASEGT. CDR3 length equals 13 residues. V shed 6 bases and J shed 0 bases, with 8 bases lying between them.